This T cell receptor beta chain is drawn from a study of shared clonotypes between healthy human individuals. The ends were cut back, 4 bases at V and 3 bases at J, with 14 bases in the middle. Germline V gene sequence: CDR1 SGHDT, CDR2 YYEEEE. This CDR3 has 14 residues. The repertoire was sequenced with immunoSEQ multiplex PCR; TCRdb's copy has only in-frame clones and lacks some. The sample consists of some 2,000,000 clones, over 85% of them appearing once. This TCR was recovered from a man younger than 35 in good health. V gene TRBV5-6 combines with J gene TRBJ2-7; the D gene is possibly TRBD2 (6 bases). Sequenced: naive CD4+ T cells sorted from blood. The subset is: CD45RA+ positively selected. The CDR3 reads CASSDNTGDYEQYF. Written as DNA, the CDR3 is TGTGCCAGCAGCGACAACACGGGGGACTACGAGCAGTACTTC.